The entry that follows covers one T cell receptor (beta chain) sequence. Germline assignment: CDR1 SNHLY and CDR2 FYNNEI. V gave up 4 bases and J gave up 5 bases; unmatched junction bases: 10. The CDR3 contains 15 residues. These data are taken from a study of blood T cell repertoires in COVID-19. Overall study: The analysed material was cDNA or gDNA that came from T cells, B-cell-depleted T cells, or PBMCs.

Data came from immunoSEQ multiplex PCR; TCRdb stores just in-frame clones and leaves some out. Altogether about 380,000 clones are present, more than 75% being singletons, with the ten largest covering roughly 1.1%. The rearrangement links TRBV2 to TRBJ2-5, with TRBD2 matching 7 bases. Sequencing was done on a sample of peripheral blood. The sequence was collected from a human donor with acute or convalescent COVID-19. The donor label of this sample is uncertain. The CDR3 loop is CASSGEGGPVETQYF. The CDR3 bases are TGTGCCAGCAGTGGGGAGGGAGGGCCCGTGGAGACCCAGTACTTC.